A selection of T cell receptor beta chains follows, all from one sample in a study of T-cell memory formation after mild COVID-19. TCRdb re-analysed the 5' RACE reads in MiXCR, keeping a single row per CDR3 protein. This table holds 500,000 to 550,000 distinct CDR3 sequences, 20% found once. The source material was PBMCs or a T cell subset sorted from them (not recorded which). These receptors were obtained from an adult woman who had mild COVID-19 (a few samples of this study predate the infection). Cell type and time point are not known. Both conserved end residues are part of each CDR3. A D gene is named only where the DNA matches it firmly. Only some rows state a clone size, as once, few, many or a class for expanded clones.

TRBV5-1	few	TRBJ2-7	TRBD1	CASSEGTGTYEQYF	TGCGCCAGCAGCGAGGGGACAGGAACCTACGAGCAGTACTTC
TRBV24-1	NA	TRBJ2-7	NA	CATSDTHEQYF	TGTGCCACCAGTGATACCCACGAGCAGTACTTC
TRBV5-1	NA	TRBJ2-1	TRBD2	CASSHVAGGPRNEQFF	TGCGCCAGCAGCCACGTAGCGGGGGGGCCACGGAATGAGCAGTTCTTC
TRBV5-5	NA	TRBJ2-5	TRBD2	CASSLGGTSGVETQYF	TGTGCCAGCAGCTTGGGAGGGACTAGCGGGGTAGAGACCCAGTACTTC
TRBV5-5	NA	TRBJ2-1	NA	CASSLTLGSEQFF	TGTGCCAGCAGCTTGACCTTGGGGAGTGAGCAGTTCTTC
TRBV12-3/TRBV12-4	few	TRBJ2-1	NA	CASSFLGGEQFF	TGTGCCAGCAGTTTCCTAGGGGGTGAGCAGTTCTTC
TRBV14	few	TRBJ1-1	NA	CASSQYSEGTEAFF	TGTGCCAGCAGCCAATATTCGGAGGGCACTGAAGCTTTCTTT
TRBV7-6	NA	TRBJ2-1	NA	CASSWGTLQFF	TGTGCCAGCAGCTGGGGGACTCTCCAGTTCTTC
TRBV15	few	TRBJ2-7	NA	CATSRGPTGAGYEQYF	TGTGCCACCAGCAGAGGCCCGACGGGGGCGGGATACGAGCAGTACTTC
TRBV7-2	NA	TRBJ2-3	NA	CASSFGLGSTDTQYF	TGTGCCAGCAGCTTCGGGTTGGGTAGCACAGATACGCAGTATTTT
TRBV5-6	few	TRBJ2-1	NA	CASSPDSRNYNEQFF	TGTGCCAGCAGCCCGGACAGCCGGAACTACAATGAGCAGTTCTTC
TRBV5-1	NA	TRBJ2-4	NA	CASSLDPGLNIQYF	TGCGCCAGCAGCTTGGATCCAGGATTGAACATTCAGTACTTC
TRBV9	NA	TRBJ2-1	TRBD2	CASSVGTSGSLEQFF	TGTGCCAGCAGCGTAGGGACTAGCGGGAGTTTAGAGCAGTTCTTC
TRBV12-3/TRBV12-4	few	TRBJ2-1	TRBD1	CASSLALLIGQGVDNEQFF	TGTGCCAGCAGTTTAGCCCTACTCATCGGACAGGGGGTTGACAATGAGCAGTTCTTC
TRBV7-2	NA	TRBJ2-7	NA	CASSLQGSSYEQYF	TGTGCCAGCAGCTTGCAGGGTAGCTCCTACGAGCAGTACTTC
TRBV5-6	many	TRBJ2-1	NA	CASSTPRADGWRYNEQFF	TGTGCCAGCAGCACCCCCCGCGCGGACGGGTGGAGATACAATGAGCAGTTCTTC
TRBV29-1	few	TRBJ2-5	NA	CSVPNPRSQETQYF	TGCAGCGTTCCTAACCCCAGGAGCCAAGAGACCCAGTACTTC
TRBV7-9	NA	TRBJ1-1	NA	CASSPPLEVWTEAFF	TGTGCCAGCAGCCCACCGCTGGAGGTGTGGACTGAAGCTTTCTTT
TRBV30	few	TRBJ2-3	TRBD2	CACTSGRTDTQYF	TGTGCCTGTACTAGCGGGAGGACGGATACGCAGTATTTT
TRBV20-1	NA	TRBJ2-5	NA	CSAFGSQETQYF	TGCAGTGCTTTCGGAAGCCAAGAGACCCAGTACTTC
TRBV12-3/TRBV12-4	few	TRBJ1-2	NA	CASTHEPIYGYTF	TGTGCCAGCACCCACGAGCCAATCTATGGCTACACCTTC
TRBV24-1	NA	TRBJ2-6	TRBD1	CATASGQATPSGANVLTF	TGTGCCACTGCAAGCGGACAGGCGACTCCCTCTGGGGCCAACGTCCTGACTTTC